The clone carrying this TCR beta chain was seen only a few times. CDR1 is MNHEY and CDR2 is SMNVEV in the germline V gene (reference sequence). V dropped 6 bases and J dropped 3 bases, with 12 bases sitting between them. The CDR3 totals 13 residues. With MiXCR, TCRdb reprocessed the PCR reads. Of fewer than 40,000 clones in the sample, about 16% are singletons; the top ten hold about 3.4%. The sample is drawn from a study of metastatic and nonmetastatic thyroid tumors. Study-wide context: Repertoires from blood and tumor or nodule tissue of malignant and benign thyroid patients were compared.

All patients were treatment-naive before thyroid surgery. The rearrangement joins TRBV27 to TRBJ2-7; perhaps TRBD2 as D (5 bases). This sequence originates from a female donor with papillary thyroid cancer or a benign thyroid nodule (not recorded which). Some clones in this sample may be carry-over from other donors' samples. The sequencing input was blood. The CDR3 DNA sequence: TGTGCCAGCAGGAGGGCTCGCTACTACGAGCAGTACTTC. Protein sequence: CASRRARYYEQYF.